This T cell receptor beta chain stems from a study of blood T cells in healthy people across ages. Overall study findings and caveats: Greater diversity and more naive CD4+ cells were seen in long-lived donors than in aged donors.

A remark on this clonotype: What it recognizes is unknown.

The extraction recovered at least 5.5 micrograms of total RNA per sample. This CDR3 region has 13 residues. V shed 3 bases and J shed 6 bases, with 12 bases lying between them. The authors ran a second PCR of 7 to 11 cycles using a sample-barcoded 5' primer and a J-beta primer mix. Each cDNA molecule received a tag from a template-switch adaptor that had 12 random nucleotides. TCRdb called the 5' RACE reads again in MiXCR, with one record for every CDR3 protein. In the table there are about 620,000 distinct CDR3 sequences, roughly half of which are singletons. Sequencing was done on a sample of blood. This chain links TRBV12-3 or TRBV12-4 with TRBJ2-7; D perhaps matches TRBD2 (6 bases). The receptor's source is a woman of 80 years or more in good health. The CDR3 DNA reads TGTGCCAGCAGTTTCCAGCGGGTTGCCGAGCAGTACTTC. It encodes CASSFQRVAEQYF.